These T cell receptor beta chains were read from a single sample in a study of T cell changes during pregnancy in multiple sclerosis. The protocol was immunoSEQ multiplex PCR, while the TCRdb copy is restricted to in-frame clones and leaves out a portion. This repertoire shows about 36,000 clones, just over 90% found once; its top ten account for about 0.41%. The sample here was CD4+ T cells from peripheral blood mononuclear cells, taken in the first trimester of pregnancy. These receptors all stem from a female donor with multiple sclerosis, enrolled in a pregnancy study. CDR3s leave out the opening cysteine and the closing phenylalanine or tryptophan. A D gene is named only where the DNA matches it firmly.

12	TRBV11-2	TRBD1	TRBJ2-7	ASSSIRGSYEQY
11	TRBV19	TRBD1	TRBJ1-4	ASQRGLGEKLF
10	TRBV29-1	NA	TRBJ1-1	SVGDTNTEAF
12	TRBV6-6	TRBD1	TRBJ2-7	ASTVDGTGDEQY
17	TRBV12-5	NA	TRBJ1-5	ASGLVQPTRGVMDQPQH
13	TRBV2	NA	TRBJ2-7	ASSATGPPSYEQY
11	TRBV6-6	TRBD1	TRBJ1-1	ASRDTGGGGAF
13	TRBV7-2	TRBD1	TRBJ1-6	ASSVTGTGASPLH
13	TRBV5-1	TRBD2	TRBJ2-1	ASSLGLAGGNEQF
12	TRBV6-6	NA	TRBJ1-1	ASSLPVANAEAF